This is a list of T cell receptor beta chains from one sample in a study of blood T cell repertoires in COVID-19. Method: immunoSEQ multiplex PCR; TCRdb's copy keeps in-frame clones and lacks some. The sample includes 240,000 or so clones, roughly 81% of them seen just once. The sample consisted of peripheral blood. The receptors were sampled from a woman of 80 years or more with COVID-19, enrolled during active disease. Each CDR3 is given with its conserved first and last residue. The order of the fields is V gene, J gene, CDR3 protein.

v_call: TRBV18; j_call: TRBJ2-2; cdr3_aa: CASSSDRGSQLFF
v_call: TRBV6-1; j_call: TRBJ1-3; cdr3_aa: CASSEPGHPSSGNTIYF
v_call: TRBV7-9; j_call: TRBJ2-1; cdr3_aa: CASRQAGGGNEQFF
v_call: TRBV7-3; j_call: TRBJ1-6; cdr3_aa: CASSLSGQPDSPLHF
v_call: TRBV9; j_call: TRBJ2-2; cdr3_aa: CASSVRTGLTGELFF
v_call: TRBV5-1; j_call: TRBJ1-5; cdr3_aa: CASSLEGSGDQPQHF
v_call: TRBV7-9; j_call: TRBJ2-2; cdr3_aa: CASSSSGRVVGELFF
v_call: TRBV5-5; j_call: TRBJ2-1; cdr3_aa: CASSGRLVVANEQFF
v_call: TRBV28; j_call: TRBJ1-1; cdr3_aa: CASSTGNTEAFF
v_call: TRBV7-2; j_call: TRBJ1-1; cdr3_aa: CASSQGGSQGRLAFF
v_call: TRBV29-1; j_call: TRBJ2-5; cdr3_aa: CSVQKGGETQYF
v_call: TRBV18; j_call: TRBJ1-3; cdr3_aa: CASSPRVSTDSGNTIYF
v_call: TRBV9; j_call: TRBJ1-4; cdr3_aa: CASSVGGTGVGEKLFF
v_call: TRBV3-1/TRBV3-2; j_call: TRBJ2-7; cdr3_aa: CASSHLAAEQYF
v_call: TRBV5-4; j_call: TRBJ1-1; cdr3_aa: CASSLGTANTEAFF
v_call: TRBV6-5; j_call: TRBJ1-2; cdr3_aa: CASSPLDRGYGYTF
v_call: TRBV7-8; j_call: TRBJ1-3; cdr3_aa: CASSYTASGNTIYF
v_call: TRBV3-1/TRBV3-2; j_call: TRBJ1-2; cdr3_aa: CASSQEGGRRLF
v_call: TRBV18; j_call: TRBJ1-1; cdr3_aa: CASSRSQVLNTEAFF
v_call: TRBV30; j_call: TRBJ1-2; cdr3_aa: CAWRETGSYGYTF
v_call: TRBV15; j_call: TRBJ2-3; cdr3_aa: CATKLAGRGTDTQYF
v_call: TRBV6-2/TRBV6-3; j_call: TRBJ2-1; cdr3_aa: CASSPSGINYNEQFF
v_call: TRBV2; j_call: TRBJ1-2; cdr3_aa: CASSERGTTTYGYTF
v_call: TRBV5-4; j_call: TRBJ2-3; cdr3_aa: CASSLASGTGRGADTQYF
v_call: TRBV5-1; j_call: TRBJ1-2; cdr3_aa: CASSSDGGAYGYTF
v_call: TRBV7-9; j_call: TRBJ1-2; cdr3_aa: CASVSQRQVNYGYTF
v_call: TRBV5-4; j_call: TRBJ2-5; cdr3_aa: CASSLEASGSYGTQYF
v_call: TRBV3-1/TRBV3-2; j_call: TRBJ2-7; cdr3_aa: CASSHRDRGPSREYF
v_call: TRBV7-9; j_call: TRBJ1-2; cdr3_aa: CASSLAQQGVTF
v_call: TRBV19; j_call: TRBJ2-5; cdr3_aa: CASSLGAGETQYF
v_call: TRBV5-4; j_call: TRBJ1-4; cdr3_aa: CASSTGQTANEKLFF
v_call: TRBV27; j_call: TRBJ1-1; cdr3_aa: CASRGQGRSTEAFF
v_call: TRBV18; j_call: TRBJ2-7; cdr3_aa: CASSPRRDSSYEQYF
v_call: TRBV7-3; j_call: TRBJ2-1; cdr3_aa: CASSPGGPSYNEQFF
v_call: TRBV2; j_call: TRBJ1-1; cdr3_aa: CASSDPGQLAFF
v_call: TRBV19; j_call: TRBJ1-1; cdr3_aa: CASSPRISDTEAFF
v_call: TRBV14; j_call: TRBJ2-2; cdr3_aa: CASSLSGLRASNTGELFF
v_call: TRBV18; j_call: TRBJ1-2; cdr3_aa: CASSPSLVDRDRAGGYTF
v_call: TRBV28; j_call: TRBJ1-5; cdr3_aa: CASSRTQGSGNQPQHF
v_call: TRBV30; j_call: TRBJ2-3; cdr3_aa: CAWSRRGGAGYF
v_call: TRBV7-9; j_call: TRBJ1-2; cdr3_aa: CASSPSASHGYTF
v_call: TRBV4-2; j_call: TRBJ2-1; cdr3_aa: CASSRSGTTFNEQFF
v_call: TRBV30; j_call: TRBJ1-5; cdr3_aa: CAWSTGWQPQHF
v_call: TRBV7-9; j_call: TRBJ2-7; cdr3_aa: CASSPIDSYEQYF
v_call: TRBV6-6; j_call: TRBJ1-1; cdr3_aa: CASSFGTGGLTEAFF
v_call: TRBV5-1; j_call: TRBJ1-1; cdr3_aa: CASSYRVGVSLNTEAFF
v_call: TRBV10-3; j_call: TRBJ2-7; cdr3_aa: CAISGVGGWEQYF